This T cell receptor beta chain was captured by sequencing in a study of blood T cells in healthy people across ages. The CDR3 covers 15 residues. Germline V gives CDR1 KGHSH, CDR2 LQKENI. V was trimmed by 0 bases and J by 8 bases, leaving 13 bases between them. Together with a sample-barcoded 5' primer, a J-beta primer mix was included in a second PCR lasting about 6 to 11 cycles. TCRdb ran MiXCR on the 5' RACE reads and lists one entry per CDR3 protein. The sample yields more than 550,000 distinct CDR3 sequences, 20% to 25% seen once. The sample consisted of blood. V and J are TRBV18 and TRBJ1-4, with a possible D match to TRBD1 (5 bases). This sequence was found in a man in his 70s in good health. CDR3 loop: CASSPPGGEREKLFF. The DNA of the CDR3 is TGTGCCAGCTCACCACCGGGGGGGGAGAGAGAAAAACTGTTTTTT.